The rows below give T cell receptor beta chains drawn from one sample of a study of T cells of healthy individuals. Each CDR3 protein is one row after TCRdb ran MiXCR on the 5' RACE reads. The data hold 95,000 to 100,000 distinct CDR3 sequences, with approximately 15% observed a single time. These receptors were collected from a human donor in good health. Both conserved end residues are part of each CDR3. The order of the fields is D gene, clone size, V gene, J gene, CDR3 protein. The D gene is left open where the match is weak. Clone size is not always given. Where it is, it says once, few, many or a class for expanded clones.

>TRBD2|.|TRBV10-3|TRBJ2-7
CATRPGGTYEQYF
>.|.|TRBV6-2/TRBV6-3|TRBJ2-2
CASSYYWGTGELFF
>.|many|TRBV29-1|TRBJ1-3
CSVEGANTIYF
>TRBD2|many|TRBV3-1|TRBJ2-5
CASSTLAEETQYF
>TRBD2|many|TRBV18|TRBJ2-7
CASSPSGDEQYF
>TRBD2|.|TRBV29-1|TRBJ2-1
CSVALAGPEQFF
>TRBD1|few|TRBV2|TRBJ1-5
CASSEEQGQGNQPQHF
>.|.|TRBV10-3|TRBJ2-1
CAISVGGEQFF
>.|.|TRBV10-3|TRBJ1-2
CAISEPYRAGEDGYTF
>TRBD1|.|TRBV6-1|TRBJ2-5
CASNDRGFQETQYF
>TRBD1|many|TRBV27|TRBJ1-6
CASSRDSRSYNSPLHF
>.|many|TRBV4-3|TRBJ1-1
CASSQTVGGDTEAFF
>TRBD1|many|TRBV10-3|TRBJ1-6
CAISESNGDRSSPLHF
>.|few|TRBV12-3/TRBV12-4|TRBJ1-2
CASSLKGPANYGYTF
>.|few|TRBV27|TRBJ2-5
CASSLFSGTPRRRETQYF
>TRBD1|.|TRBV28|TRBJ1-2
CASRVTGGGDAYGYTF
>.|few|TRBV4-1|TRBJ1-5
CASSQGQTGNQPQHF
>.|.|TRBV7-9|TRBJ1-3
CASTPGTLSGNTIYF
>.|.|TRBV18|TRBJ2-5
CASSPQRATSREETQYF
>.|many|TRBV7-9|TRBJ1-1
CASSSPGGRGATEAFF
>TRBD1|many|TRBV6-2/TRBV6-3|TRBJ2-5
CASRKWTGGQETQYF
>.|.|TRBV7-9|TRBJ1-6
CASSLIQGTLHHF
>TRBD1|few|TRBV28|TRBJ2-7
CASRLTGLRSYEQYF
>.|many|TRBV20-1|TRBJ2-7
CSAPGLLGTYEQYF
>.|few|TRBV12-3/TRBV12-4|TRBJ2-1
CASSTYNEQFF
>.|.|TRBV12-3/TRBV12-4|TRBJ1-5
CASRGEGAGQPQHF
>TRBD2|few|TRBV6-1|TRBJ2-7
CASSRHSGGSLYEQYF
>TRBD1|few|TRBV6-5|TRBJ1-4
CASSRQGPNEKLFF
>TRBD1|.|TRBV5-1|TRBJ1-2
CASSNLDRGPTNYGYTF
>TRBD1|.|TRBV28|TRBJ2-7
CASSSRTGRIEQYF
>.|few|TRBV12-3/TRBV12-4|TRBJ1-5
CASSFLYQPQHF
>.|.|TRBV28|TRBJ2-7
CASSLISGSYEQYF
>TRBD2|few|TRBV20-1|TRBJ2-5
CSDLAGVGETQYF
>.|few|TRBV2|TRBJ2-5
CASCEGQETQYF
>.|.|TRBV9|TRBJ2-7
CASSEDARGPEQYF
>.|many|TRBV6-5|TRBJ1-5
CASSYSGNGNQPQHF
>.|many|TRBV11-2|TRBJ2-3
CASSLRTDTQYF
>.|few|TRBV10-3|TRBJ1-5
CAISEQTGGANQPQHF
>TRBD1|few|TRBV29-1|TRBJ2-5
CSVKLTGGLGETQYF
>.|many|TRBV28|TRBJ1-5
CASRAPGVSNQPQHF
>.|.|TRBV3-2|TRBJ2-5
CASSRPAQETQYF